This entry lists 20 T cell receptor beta chains sequenced from one sample in a study of shared clonotypes between healthy human individuals. Libraries were prepared by immunoSEQ multiplex PCR; TCRdb keeps only in-frame clonotypes and omits some of them. The profile shows about 2.3 million clones, less than 95% of them singletons. The source material was naive CD4+ T cells from PBMCs. The subset is: CD45RA+ positively selected. The receptors were gathered from a man aged 18 to 29 in good health. Some clones in this sample may be carry-over from other donors' samples.

The chain combines TRBV7-9 with TRBJ2-7; 7 bases agree with TRBD1. The CDR3 contains 15 residues. The germline V gene encodes CDR1 SEHNR and CDR2 FQNEAQ (reference sequence). Trimming removed 3 bases from V and 3 bases from J; junction bases left unmatched: 8. Here the CDR3 reads CASSLKGQHLYEQYF. CDR3 sequence (DNA): TGTGCCAGCAGCTTGAAGGGACAGCACCTCTACGAGCAGTACTTC.

The chain joins TRBV7-2 to TRBJ2-3; D is possibly TRBD1 (5 bases). The V end lost 0 bases, the J end lost 4 bases, and 11 bases lay between the germline ends. The CDR3 is made up of 15 amino acids. CDR1 SGHTA and CDR2 FQGNSA come from the germline V gene. The CDR3 nucleotides are TGTGCCAGCAGCTTAGCGGGGCTAGGAGCAGATACGCAGTATTTT. Translated: CASSLAGLGADTQYF. Variable domain in full (rest from reference TRBV7-2 and TRBJ2-3): GAGVSQSPSNKVTEKGKDVELRCDPISGHTALYWYRQSLGQGLEFLIYFQGNSAPDKSGLPSDRFSAERTGGSVSTLTIQRTQQEDSAVYLCASSLAGLGADTQYFGPGTRLTVL.

CDR3 loop: CASSATGWFTDTQYF. The CDR3 DNA reads as TGTGCCAGCAGTGCGACAGGGTGGTTCACAGATACGCAGTATTTT. The chain combines TRBV6-1 with TRBJ2-3; 7 bases fit TRBD1. CDR3 length: 15 amino acids. The ends lost 4 bases at V and 2 bases at J; junction bases unmatched: 6. Germline loops: CDR1 MNHNS, CDR2 SASEGT.

This rearrangement joins TRBV7-3 to TRBJ2-3; tentatively, D is TRBD1 (6 bases). Trimming pared 5 bases from V and 1 base from J, leaving 13 bases between. CDR3 length: 15 residues. Germline-derived CDR1 and CDR2 are SGHTA and FQGTGA. As DNA, the CDR3 is TGTGCCAGCAGCCCCGACAGGAGCCGCACAGATACGCAGTATTTT. Residues: CASSPDRSRTDTQYF.

The chain joins TRBV6-6 to TRBJ2-1, with 10 positions matching TRBD2. The junction had 1 base not matched to a gene; V was cut back by 6 bases and J by 5 bases. CDR3 length: 13 residues. Germline V CDR1 and CDR2: MNHNY, SVGAGI (reference sequence). CDR3 nucleotide sequence: TGTGCCAGCAGAGCGGGAGGGAACAATGAGCAGTTCTTC. It is translated as CASRAGGNNEQFF.

CDR3 amino acids: CASSDRTGSRDTQYF. CDR3 nucleotides: TGTGCCAGCAGTGACCGGACAGGGAGTAGGGATACGCAGTATTTT. The genes are TRBV6-4 and TRBJ2-3, with TRBD1 identical over 8 bases. The CDR3 sequence is 15 residues long. V shed 2 bases, J shed 6 bases, and the junction held 7 bases outside the gene matches. CDR1 and CDR2 from the germline V gene are MRHNA and SNTAGT.

J is TRBJ1-1 and V is TRBV28; D ambiguous. This CDR3 region has 15 residues. Trimming stripped 4 bases from V and 0 bases from J, with 12 bases between. The V gene's germline CDR1 is MDHEN and CDR2 SYDVKM. CDR3 sequence: CASSSLWTLNTEAFF. DNA for the CDR3: TGTGCCAGCAGTTCCCTTTGGACCTTGAACACTGAAGCTTTCTTT.

This rearrangement joins TRBV7-3 to TRBJ1-3, with 7 nucleotides matching TRBD1. The ends lost 8 bases at V and 4 bases at J; junction bases unmatched: 5. The CDR3 sequence is 13 residues long. Germline-derived CDR1 and CDR2 are SGHTA and FQGTGA. The chain's CDR3 is CASATGSGNTIYF. The CDR3 DNA reads as TGTGCCAGCGCGACAGGGTCAGGAAACACCATATATTTT.

This chain links TRBV27 with TRBJ2-7; 7 bases agree with TRBD2. Germline V gene data show CDR1 as MNHEY and CDR2 as SMNVEV (reference sequence). V was pared by 3 bases and J by 4 bases, with 9 bases of the junction left unmatched. The CDR3 is 15 amino acids. For the CDR3, the DNA is TGTGCCAGCAGTTTGAGTGGACTAGGGAATTACGAGCAGTACTTC. Its protein is CASSLSGLGNYEQYF.

The rearrangement uses TRBV7-3 and TRBJ2-1; 9 bases are shared with TRBD2. Germline V gene lookup returns CDR1 SGHTA and CDR2 FQGTGA. The CDR3 has 17 residues. The V gene end was trimmed by 0 bases and the J gene end by 7 bases; junction bases not matched to a gene: 10. CDR3 nucleotides: TGTGCCAGCAGCTTAACAGCCCCCGGCAGCGGGAGGAATGAGCAGTTCTTC. It specifies CASSLTAPGSGRNEQFF.

This rearrangement joins TRBV5-1 to TRBJ1-1; 8 nucleotides agree with TRBD1. Germline trimming cut 0 bases from V and 3 bases from J; bases unmatched to any gene: 7. CDR1 and CDR2 from the germline V gene are SGHRS and YFSETQ. CDR3 length equals 16 residues. The chain's CDR3 is CASSLGQGIEDTEAFF. Here the CDR3 DNA reads TGCGCCAGCAGCTTGGGACAGGGGATAGAAGACACTGAAGCTTTCTTT.

V gene TRBV7-2 combines with J gene TRBJ1-2, with D possibly TRBD1 on 5 matching bases. V was pared by 2 bases and J by 6 bases, with 19 bases between. The CDR3 totals 16 residues. CDR1 and CDR2 from the germline V gene are SGHTA and FQGNSA. Here the CDR3 reads CASSLLLNGRDHGYTF. The CDR3 bases are TGTGCCAGCAGCTTACTCCTTAACGGCAGGGACCATGGCTACACCTTC.

The J gene is TRBJ2-7, the V gene TRBV7-8; 7 bases map to TRBD2. The CDR3 is made up of 15 amino acids. Germline CDR1 SGHVS, CDR2 FQNEAQ. With V trimmed by 5 bases and J by 7 bases, 14 bases remained unmatched. The CDR3 loop is CASSLKRDHGGEQYF. The DNA for the CDR3 is TGTGCCAGCAGCCTTAAGAGGGATCACGGGGGGGAGCAGTACTTC. The variable domain in full, with the rest retrieved from reference TRBV7-8 and TRBJ2-7, is GAGVSQSPRYKVAKRGQDVALRCDPISGHVSLFWYQQALGQGPEFLTYFQNEAQLDKSGLPSDRFFAERPEGSVSTLKIQRTQQEDSAVYLCASSLKRDHGGEQYFGPGTRLTVT.

This clone was detected only a few times. The CDR3 DNA reads TGTGCCAGCTCACCAGGAGTGTCTGGGACCCAGCATTTT. This sequence encodes CASSPGVSGTQHF. The chain links TRBV18 to TRBJ1-5, with D unclear. Germline loops: CDR1 KGHSH, CDR2 LQKENI. V was trimmed by 2 bases and J by 11 bases, leaving 13 bases between them. The CDR3 length is 13 residues.

This clone was observed a few times. This chain links TRBV5-4 with TRBJ2-1, with 8 nucleotides matching TRBD2. V dropped 4 bases and J dropped 7; count of bases not matched to a gene: 13. The length of the CDR3 is 16 residues. Looked up from germline, CDR1 is SGHNT and CDR2 is YYREEE (reference sequence). The CDR3, as DNA: TGTGCCAGCAGCCCCCAAGCGGGAGCGCTCCGTAATGAGCAGTTCTTC. This translates into CASSPQAGALRNEQFF.

This chain uses TRBV5-1 with TRBJ2-2; TRBD2 matches at 7 bases. Germline trimming cut 0 bases from V and 6 bases from J; bases unmatched to any gene: 5. Germline lookup yields CDR1 SGHRS and CDR2 YFSETQ. This CDR3 comprises 15 residues. The CDR3 region has the DNA TGCGCCAGCAGCTTGGAAGGACTAGGCGCCGGGGAGCTGTTTTTT. Its translation is CASSLEGLGAGELFF.

The chain is built from TRBV2 and TRBJ1-3, with 9 bases aligning to TRBD1. Germline-derived CDR1 and CDR2 are SNHLY and FYNNEI. The CDR3 contains 15 residues. Trimming removed 5 bases from V and 0 bases from J; junction bases left unmatched: 2. CDR3 loop: CASSRDRASGNTIYF. The CDR3 region has the DNA TGTGCCAGCAGTAGGGACAGGGCCTCTGGAAACACCATATATTTT. Combining the CDR3 with reference TRBV2 and TRBJ1-3 gives the whole variable domain EPEVTQTPSHQVTQMGQEVILRCVPISNHLYFYWYRQILGQKVEFLVSFYNNEISEKSEIFDDQFSVERPDGSNFTLKIRSTKLEDSAMYFCASSRDRASGNTIYFGEGSWLTVV.

This chain links TRBV4-1 with TRBJ2-3; D gene unclear. The ends were cut back, 4 bases at V and 4 bases at J, with 9 bases in the middle. The CDR3 consists of 13 residues. The germline gives CDR1 MGHRA, CDR2 YSYEKL. The CDR3 loop reads CASSLLGPDTQYF. The CDR3 DNA reads TGCGCCAGCAGCCTCCTAGGTCCAGATACGCAGTATTTT.

V gene TRBV7-8 combines with J gene TRBJ1-2, with 7 bases lining up with TRBD1. V dropped 2 bases and J dropped 4; count of bases not matched to a gene: 4. CDR1 and CDR2 (germline): SGHVS, FQNEAQ. The CDR3 length is 14 residues. The CDR3 DNA reads as TGTGCCAGCAGCTTAAACAGGGGAAGCTATGGCTACACCTTC. Amino acid sequence: CASSLNRGSYGYTF.

This chain joins TRBV19 and TRBJ1-4; the D is unclear. Germline assignment: CDR1 LNHDA and CDR2 SQIVND (reference sequence). This CDR3 spans 14 amino acids. Between the trimmed V and J ends, which lost 3 bases and 3 bases, there was a span of 8 bases. CDR3 amino acids: CASSIPSSNEKLFF. The CDR3 nucleotides are TGTGCCAGTAGTATCCCCAGTTCTAATGAAAAACTGTTTTTT.